Given below is one TCR beta chain in context. Its antigen is not identified. TCRdb's table, derived via immunoSEQ multiplex PCR, lists solely in-frame clones and lacks some. Among 120,000 to 150,000 clones listed, about 91% were seen once. This sample stems from a study of T cell responses to AZD1222 COVID-19 vaccine. V shed 5 bases and J shed 8 bases, with 15 bases lying between them. The CDR3 runs 14 residues. Germline V lookup: CDR1 SGHTA, CDR2 FQGNSA. Findings and limits, study-wide: Baseline serology detected seropositivity in only six or seven AZD1222 recipients.

This clonotype was obtained from an adult in good health. The V call is TRBV7-2, the J call TRBJ1-4; D not certain. This sample comprised peripheral blood, obtained on day 0 of AZD1222 vaccination. The CDR3 loop reads CASSPRPPQEKLFF. In DNA, the CDR3 is TGTGCCAGCAGCCCCCGCCCCCCGCAGGAAAAACTGTTTTTT.